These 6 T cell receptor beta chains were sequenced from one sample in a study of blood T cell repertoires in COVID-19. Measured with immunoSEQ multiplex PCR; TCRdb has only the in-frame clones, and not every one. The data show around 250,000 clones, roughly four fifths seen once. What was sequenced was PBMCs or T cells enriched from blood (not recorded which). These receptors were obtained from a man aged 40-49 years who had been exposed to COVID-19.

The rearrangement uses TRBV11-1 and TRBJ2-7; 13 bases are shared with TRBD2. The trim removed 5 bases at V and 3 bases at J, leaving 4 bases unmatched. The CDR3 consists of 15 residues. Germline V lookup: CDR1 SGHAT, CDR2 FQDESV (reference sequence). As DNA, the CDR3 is TGTGCCAGCAGCAAAGGACTAGCGGGAGTCTACGAGCAGTACTTC. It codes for CASSKGLAGVYEQYF.

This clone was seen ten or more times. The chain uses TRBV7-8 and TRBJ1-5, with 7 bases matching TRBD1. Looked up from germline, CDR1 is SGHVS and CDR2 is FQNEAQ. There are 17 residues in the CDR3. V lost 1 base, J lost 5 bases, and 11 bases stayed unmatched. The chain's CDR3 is CASSLEAGRGFYQPQHF. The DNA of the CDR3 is TGTGCCAGCAGCTTAGAGGCCGGCAGGGGGTTCTATCAGCCCCAGCATTTT.

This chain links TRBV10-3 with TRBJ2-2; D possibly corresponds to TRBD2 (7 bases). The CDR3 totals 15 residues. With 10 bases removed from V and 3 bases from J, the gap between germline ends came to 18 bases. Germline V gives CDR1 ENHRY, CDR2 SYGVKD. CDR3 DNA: TGTGCCACCTTGTCAGGGGAGGGTTACACCGGGGAGCTGTTTTTT. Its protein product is CATLSGEGYTGELFF.

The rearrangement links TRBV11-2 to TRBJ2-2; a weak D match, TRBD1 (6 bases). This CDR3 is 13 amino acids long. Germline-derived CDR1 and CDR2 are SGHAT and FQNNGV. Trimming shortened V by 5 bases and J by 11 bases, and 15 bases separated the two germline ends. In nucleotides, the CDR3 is TGTGCCAGCAGCCCAGGACAGAAGGGAGAGCTGTTTTTT. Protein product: CASSPGQKGELFF. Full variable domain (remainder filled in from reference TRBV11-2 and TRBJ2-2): EAGVAQSPRYKIIEKRQSVAFWCNPISGHATLYWYQQILGQGPKLLIQFQNNGVVDDSQLPKDRFSAERLKGVDSTLKIQPAKLEDSAVYLCASSPGQKGELFFGEGSRLTVL.

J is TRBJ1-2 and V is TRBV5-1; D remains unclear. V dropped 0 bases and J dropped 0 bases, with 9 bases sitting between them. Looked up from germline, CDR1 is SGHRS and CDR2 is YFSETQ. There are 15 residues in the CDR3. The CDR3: CASSLGSTPNYGYTF. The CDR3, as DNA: TGCGCCAGCAGCTTGGGGAGCACCCCTAACTATGGCTACACCTTC. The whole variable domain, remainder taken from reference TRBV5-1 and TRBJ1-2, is KAGVTQTPRYLIKTRGQQVTLSCSPISGHRSVSWYQQTPGQGLQFLFEYFSETQRNKGNFPGRFSGRQFSNSRSEMNVSTLELGDSALYLCASSLGSTPNYGYTFGSGTRLTVV.

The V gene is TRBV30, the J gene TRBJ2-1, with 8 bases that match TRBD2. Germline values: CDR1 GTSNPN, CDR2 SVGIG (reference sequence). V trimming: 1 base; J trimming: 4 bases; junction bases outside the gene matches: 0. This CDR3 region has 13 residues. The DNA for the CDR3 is TGTGCCTGGAGTGGACTAGCGTACAATGAGCAGTTCTTC. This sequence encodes CAWSGLAYNEQFF. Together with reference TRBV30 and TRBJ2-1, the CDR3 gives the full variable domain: SQTIHQWPATLVQPVGSPLSLECTVEGTSNPNLYWYRQAAGRGLQLLFYSVGIGQISSEVPQNLSASRPQDRQFILSSKKLLLSDSGFYLCAWSGLAYNEQFFGPGTRLTVL.